This T cell receptor beta chain was recovered during a study of long-term antiretroviral therapy in people with HIV. As for the study in general: Earliest sampling preceded the 2015 immediate-ART recommendation by about a decade. Overall study findings and caveats: After ART, diversity increased yet remained lower than transplant donor controls. HIV repertoires had narrower CDR3 length ranges than controls.

Researchers ran immunoSEQ v3.0 at survey level. Sequenced by immunoSEQ multiplex PCR; TCRdb stores in-frame clones only, minus some. The table records around 20,000 clones, 85% of them present only once. This clone appeared a single time. Its antigen remains unknown. There were about 0.95-10 million cryopreserved PBMC in the samples before DNA extraction. V was clipped by 6 bases and J by 2 bases, with 14 bases between them. Germline V CDR1 and CDR2: MNHNY, SVGAGI (reference sequence). The CDR3 has 14 amino acids. J is TRBJ2-7 and V is TRBV6-6; D possibly corresponds to TRBD1 (6 bases). This receptor was obtained from a man aged 18-30 years with HIV. The specimen comprised unsorted PBMCs, sampled approximately 4 years after starting antiretroviral therapy. CDR3 amino acids: CASSLRQGPYEQYF. The CDR3 nucleotides read TGTGCCAGCAGCCTCCGGCAGGGGCCCTACGAGCAGTACTTC.